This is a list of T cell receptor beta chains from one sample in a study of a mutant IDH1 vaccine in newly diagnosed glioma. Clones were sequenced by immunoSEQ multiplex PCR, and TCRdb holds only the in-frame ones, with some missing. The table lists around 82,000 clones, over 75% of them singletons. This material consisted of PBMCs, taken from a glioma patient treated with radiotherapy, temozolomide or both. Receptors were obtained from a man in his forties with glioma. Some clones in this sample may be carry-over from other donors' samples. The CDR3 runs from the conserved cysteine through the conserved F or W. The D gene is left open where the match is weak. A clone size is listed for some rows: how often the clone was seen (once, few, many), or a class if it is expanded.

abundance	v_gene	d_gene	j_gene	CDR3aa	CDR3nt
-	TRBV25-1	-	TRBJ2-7	CASSAPAAYEQYF	TGTGCCAGCAGTGCCCCGGCGGCCTACGAGCAGTACTTC
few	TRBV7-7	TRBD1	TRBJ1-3	CASSHGTGSGNTIYF	TGTGCCAGCAGCCACGGGACAGGGAGTGGAAACACCATATATTTT
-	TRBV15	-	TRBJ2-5	CATSRDRGRETQYF	TGTGCCACCAGCAGAGACAGGGGACGAGAGACCCAGTACTTC
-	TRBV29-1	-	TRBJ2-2	CSVALNTGELFF	TGCAGCGTTGCCTTAAACACCGGGGAGCTGTTTTTT
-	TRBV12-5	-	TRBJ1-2	CASGGDTFYGYTF	TGTGCTAGTGGTGGTGACACTTTCTATGGCTACACCTTC
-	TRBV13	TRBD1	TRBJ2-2	CASSRAGTGYGTGELFF	TGTGCCAGCAGCCGGGCCGGGACAGGGTATGGCACCGGGGAGCTGTTTTTT
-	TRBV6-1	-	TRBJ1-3	CASKDRWTGNTIYF	TGTGCCAGCAAAGACAGATGGACGGGAAACACCATATATTTT
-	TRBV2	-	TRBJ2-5	CASCDPGQETQYF	TGTGCCAGCTGTGACCCGGGTCAAGAGACCCAGTACTTC
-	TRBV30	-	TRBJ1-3	CAWSAGAGNTIYF	TGTGCCTGGAGTGCCGGGGCTGGAAACACCATATATTTT
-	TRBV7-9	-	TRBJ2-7	CASSFQGSLDEQYF	TGTGCCAGCAGCTTTCAGGGTAGTCTAGACGAGCAGTACTTC
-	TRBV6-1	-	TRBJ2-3	CASSVDHTQYF	TGTGCCAGCAGTGTCGACCATACGCAGTATTTT